What follows describes a single TCR beta chain. The record originates from a study of technical replicates of blood from several donors. TCRdb's table, derived via immunoSEQ multiplex PCR, lists solely in-frame clones and lacks some. This table holds over 55,000 clones, more than 70% found once. Germline V lookup: CDR1 SGHTA, CDR2 FQGNSA. J was trimmed by 3 bases and V by 2 bases; bases with no gene match: 12. The CDR3 loop spans 17 amino acids. The TCR was taken from a human donor in good health. Some clones in this sample may be carry-over from other donors' samples. Sequences were obtained from PBMCs. The genes are TRBV7-2 and TRBJ2-7; TRBD2 agrees at 8 bases. CDR3 amino acids: CASSLLWRGALNYEQYF. CDR3 sequence (DNA): TGTGCCAGCAGCTTACTTTGGCGGGGGGCCCTGAACTACGAGCAGTACTTC.